These 20 T cell receptor beta chains were all obtained from the same sample, sequenced in a study of blood T cell repertoires in COVID-19. Generated by immunoSEQ multiplex PCR, the TCRdb table keeps only in-frame clones and is missing some. Of tens of thousands of clones in the sample, under 90% were seen once. The material sequenced was peripheral blood. The receptors come from a man in his fifties or sixties with acute or convalescent COVID-19.

This chain links TRBV18 with TRBJ1-2; weak D call: TRBD1 (5 bases). The CDR3 runs to 17 residues. Germline-derived CDR1 and CDR2 are KGHSH and LQKENI. Trimming cost V 3 bases and J 3 bases, with 20 bases left between them. The CDR3 nucleotides read TGTGCCAGCTCACCTATCCCGTCAGGGAGGAGAGACTATGGCTACACCTTC. Its protein is CASSPIPSGRRDYGYTF.

The chain joins TRBV19 to TRBJ2-5; tentatively, D is TRBD2 (5 bases). The CDR3 runs 14 residues. V gave up 0 bases and J gave up 5 bases, with 10 bases separating them. Germline CDR1 LNHDA, CDR2 SQIVND (reference sequence). The CDR3 loop is CASSIDGVVETQYF. The CDR3 region has the DNA TGTGCCAGTAGTATAGACGGGGTTGTGGAGACCCAGTACTTC.

The rearrangement uses TRBV6-5 and TRBJ1-5; D is perhaps TRBD1 (5 bases). The germline V gene encodes CDR1 MNHEY and CDR2 SVGAGI. The CDR3 has 14 residues. With 6 bases removed from V and 1 base from J, the gap between germline ends came to 10 bases. Here the CDR3 DNA reads TGTGCCAGCAGCCCACAGGAGAGCAATCAGCCCCAGCATTTT. The encoded protein is CASSPQESNQPQHF.

V is TRBV5-1 and J is TRBJ1-2; 8 bases fit TRBD1. The CDR3 contains 17 residues. Trimming at V came to 3 bases and at J to 4 bases, leaving 14 bases not matched to a gene. Germline V CDR1 and CDR2: SGHRS, YFSETQ. CDR3 in amino acids: CASSWPSPGGAGYGYTF. The CDR3 nucleotides are TGCGCCAGCAGCTGGCCTTCCCCAGGGGGCGCTGGCTATGGCTACACCTTC.

This clone was seen a handful of times. The chain combines TRBV6-5 with TRBJ1-5; D possibly corresponds to TRBD1 (5 bases). The germline V gene has CDR1 MNHEY and CDR2 SVGAGI. Trimming left V 5 bases short and J 3 bases short, with 11 bases between. The CDR3 extends over 14 amino acids. The CDR3 here is CASSTTGNNQPQHF. The CDR3 nucleotides are TGTGCCAGCAGTACCACAGGTAACAATCAGCCCCAGCATTTT.

A single count supports this clone. This chain uses TRBV7-3 with TRBJ2-2; 10 bases are shared with TRBD1. CDR1 and CDR2 (germline): SGHTA, FQGTGA. There are 16 residues in the CDR3. V dropped 4 bases and J dropped 4; count of bases not matched to a gene: 6. CDR3 DNA: TGTGCCAGCAGCTCACCCGGGACAGGGGCCACCGGGGAGCTGTTTTTT. Translating gives CASSSPGTGATGELFF.

The V and J genes are TRBV29-1 and TRBJ1-1; TRBD1 aligns across 7 bases. V lost 4 bases, J lost 1 base, and 3 bases stayed unmatched. Per the germline V gene, CDR1 is SQVTM and CDR2 is ANQGSEA. This CDR3 contains 13 residues. The CDR3 loop is CSVGSGGNTEAFF. The CDR3 nucleotides read TGCAGCGTTGGTTCAGGGGGGAACACTGAAGCTTTCTTT. Variable domain in full (rest from reference TRBV29-1 and TRBJ1-1): SAVISQKPSRDICQRGTSLTIQCQVDSQVTMMFWYRQQPGQSLTLIATANQGSEATYESGFVIDKFPISRPNLTFSTLTVSNMSPEDSSIYLCSVGSGGNTEAFFGQGTRLTVV.

This chain connects TRBV30 to TRBJ2-7; possibly TRBD1 for D (5 bases). CDR3 length: 11 amino acids. The V gene lost 8 bases and the J gene lost 2 bases, with 10 bases spanning the gap. Germline lookup yields CDR1 GTSNPN and CDR2 SVGIG (reference sequence). As DNA, the CDR3 is TGTGCCCTCGACAGTACCTACGAGCAGTACTTC. Translation: CALDSTYEQYF.

The V call is TRBV6-1, the J call TRBJ2-1; 9 nucleotides agree with TRBD2. The CDR3 has 14 residues. V lost 2 bases and J lost 5; bases outside the gene matches: 1. Germline V lookup: CDR1 MNHNS, CDR2 SASEGT. CDR3 nucleotides: TGTGCCAGCAGTGAACTAGCGGGGAACAATGAGCAGTTCTTC. This encodes CASSELAGNNEQFF.

The chain uses TRBV6-1 and TRBJ1-4, with D perhaps matching TRBD1 (5 bases). CDR1 and CDR2 from the germline V gene are MNHNS and SASEGT. Trimming pared 3 bases from V and 1 base from J, leaving 12 bases between. This CDR3 is built from 16 residues. The CDR3, as DNA: TGTGCCAGCAGTGACCACTCTAGGGGAACTAATGAAAAACTGTTTTTT. Amino acid sequence: CASSDHSRGTNEKLFF.

V and J are TRBV7-9 and TRBJ1-2; 8 nucleotides agree with TRBD1. The J segment lost 2 bases and the V segment lost 5 bases, leaving 7 bases of the junction unmatched. This CDR3 is 15 amino acids long. Germline CDR1 and CDR2: SEHNR and FQNEAQ (reference sequence). CDR3 coding DNA: TGTGCCAGCAGCCCGGCAGGGGGCTTAAACTATGGCTACACCTTC. Translation: CASSPAGGLNYGYTF.

This clone was recorded a few times. The chain couples TRBV25-1 to TRBJ2-3; 7 bases agree with TRBD1. Germline CDR1 and CDR2: MGHDK and SYGVNS. The ends lost 4 bases at V and 6 bases at J; junction bases unmatched: 4. The CDR3 contains 13 residues. DNA for the CDR3: TGTGCCAGCAGTGTCGTAGGGGGCGATACGCAGTATTTT. Translating it yields CASSVVGGDTQYF. The variable domain in full, with the rest retrieved from reference TRBV25-1 and TRBJ2-3, is EADIYQTPRYLVIGTGKKITLECSQTMGHDKMYWYQQDPGMELHLIHYSYGVNSTEKGDLSSESTVSRIRTEHFPLTLESARPSHTSQYLCASSVVGGDTQYFGPGTRLTVL.

The V and J genes are TRBV12-3 or TRBV12-4 and TRBJ2-7, with D possibly matching TRBD1 (5 bases). There are 13 residues in the CDR3. Deletions cut 7 bases from V and 2 bases from J, with 12 bases between. The CDR3 DNA reads as TGTGCCAGCACCAAAGGGGCAGCCTACGAGCAGTACTTC. Protein sequence: CASTKGAAYEQYF.

The chain couples TRBV4-2 to TRBJ2-2; no firm D call. The germline V gene encodes CDR1 LGHNA and CDR2 YNFKEQ. V was shortened by 3 bases and J by 4 bases, with 9 bases between the two germline ends. The CDR3 sequence is 14 residues long. The CDR3 loop is CASSQHEATGELFF. The CDR3 DNA reads TGTGCCAGCAGCCAGCACGAAGCCACCGGGGAGCTGTTTTTT.

The gene calls are TRBV11-2 and TRBJ1-2; 9 bases fit TRBD1. V dropped 5 bases and J dropped 2; count of bases not matched to a gene: 12. CDR3 length: 17 amino acids. Looked up from germline, CDR1 is SGHAT and CDR2 is FQNNGV. CDR3 amino acids: CASSPMGQGRKNYGYTF. In DNA form, the CDR3 reads TGTGCCAGCAGCCCCATGGGACAGGGTAGGAAAAACTATGGCTACACCTTC.

The V call is TRBV15, the J call TRBJ1-2; D might be TRBD1 (5 bases). This CDR3 has 14 amino acids. V was clipped by 5 bases and J by 6 bases, with 16 bases between them. The germline CDR1 and CDR2 sequences are LNHNV and YYDKDF (reference sequence). In DNA, the CDR3 is TGTGCCACCAGCGTCAGGGTTGGGCACGATGGCTACACCTTC. Its protein product is CATSVRVGHDGYTF.

The rearrangement joins TRBV4-2 to TRBJ2-5; the match to TRBD2 covers 10 bases. The germline gives CDR1 LGHNA, CDR2 YNFKEQ. This CDR3 spans 17 amino acids. V trimming: 1 base; J trimming: 2 bases; junction bases outside the gene matches: 7. In DNA form, the CDR3 reads TGTGCCAGCAGCCAAGGGGTGACTAGCGGGTGGCAAGAGACCCAGTACTTC. Protein: CASSQGVTSGWQETQYF.

The chain couples TRBV6-6 to TRBJ2-2; 7 nucleotides line up with TRBD1. CDR3 length: 16 amino acids. The junction had 6 bases not matched to a gene; V was cut back by 5 bases and J by 0 bases. From germline, CDR1 is MNHNY and CDR2 SVGAGI (reference sequence). Here the CDR3 DNA reads TGTGCCAGCAGTCAGACAGGGACAGCGAACACCGGGGAGCTGTTTTTT. Translated: CASSQTGTANTGELFF.

This chain joins TRBV30 and TRBJ1-2, with D possibly TRBD1 on 6 matching bases. CDR1 and CDR2 from the germline V gene are GTSNPN and SVGIG (reference sequence). This CDR3 region has 11 residues. Trimming shortened V by 5 bases and J by 4 bases, and 8 bases separated the two germline ends. CDR3 loop: CAWHRAYGYTF. The DNA for the CDR3 is TGTGCCTGGCACAGGGCCTATGGCTACACCTTC.

This chain connects TRBV7-9 to TRBJ1-1, with TRBD1 as a possible D gene (6 bases). With 1 base removed from V and 7 bases from J, the gap between germline ends came to 16 bases. Germline loops: CDR1 SEHNR, CDR2 FQNEAQ (reference sequence). This CDR3 comprises 15 residues. CDR3 in amino acids: CASSLGPQGHYEAFF. In DNA, the CDR3 is TGTGCCAGCAGCTTAGGTCCCCAGGGGCACTATGAAGCTTTCTTT.